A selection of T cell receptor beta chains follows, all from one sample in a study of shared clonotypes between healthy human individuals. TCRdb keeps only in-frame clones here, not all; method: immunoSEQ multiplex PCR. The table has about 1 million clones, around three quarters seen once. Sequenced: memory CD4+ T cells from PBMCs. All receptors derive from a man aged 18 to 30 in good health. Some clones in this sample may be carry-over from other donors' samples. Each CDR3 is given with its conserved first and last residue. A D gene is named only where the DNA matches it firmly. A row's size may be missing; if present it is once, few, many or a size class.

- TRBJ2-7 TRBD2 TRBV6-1 CASTIGGGAHEQYF TGTGCCAGCACCATTGGGGGGGGTGCCCACGAGCAGTACTTC
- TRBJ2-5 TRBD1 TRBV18 CASSPILRDRGEETQYF TGTGCCAGCTCACCTATCCTAAGGGACAGGGGGGAAGAGACCCAGTACTTC
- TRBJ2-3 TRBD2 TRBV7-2 CASSFTGTSADTQYF TGTGCCAGCAGCTTTACCGGGACTAGCGCAGATACGCAGTATTTT
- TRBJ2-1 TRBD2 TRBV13 CASRKSGTRGCEQFF TGTGCCAGCAGAAAATCCGGGACTAGGGGCTGTGAGCAGTTCTTC
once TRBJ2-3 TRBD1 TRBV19 CASSILRDRGLSNTDTQYF TGTGCCAGTAGTATTCTCCGGGACAGGGGGCTTTCAAACACAGATACGCAGTATTTT
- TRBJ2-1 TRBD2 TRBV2 CASSDGTSVNEQFF TGTGCCAGCAGTGACGGGACTAGCGTCAATGAGCAGTTCTTC
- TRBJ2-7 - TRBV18 CASSPAPGQPGYYEQYF TGTGCCAGCTCACCTGCCCCGGGTCAACCCGGATACTACGAGCAGTACTTC
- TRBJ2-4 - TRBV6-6 CASLQAKNIQYF TGTGCCAGCCTACAGGCCAAAAACATTCAGTACTTC
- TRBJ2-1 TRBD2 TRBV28 CASSLSSSGRNEQFF TGTGCCAGCAGTTTATCGTCTAGCGGGAGGAATGAGCAGTTCTTC
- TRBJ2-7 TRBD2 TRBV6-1 CASSESGLAGDYEQYF TGTGCCAGCAGTGAATCAGGACTAGCGGGGGACTACGAGCAGTACTTC
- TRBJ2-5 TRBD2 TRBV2 CASSPPVAGGETQYF TGTGCCAGCAGTCCCCCAGTGGCGGGAGGGGAGACCCAGTACTTC
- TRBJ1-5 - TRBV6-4 CASSGEYSNQPQHF TGTGCCAGCAGTGGTGAATATAGCAATCAGCCCCAGCATTTT
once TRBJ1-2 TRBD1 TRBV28 CASSLSKQGIIGYTF TGTGCCAGCAGTTTATCTAAACAGGGGATAATTGGCTACACCTTC
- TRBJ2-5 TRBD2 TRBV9 CASSTGTSGGGSTQYF TGTGCCAGCAGCACCGGGACTAGCGGGGGGGGTTCGACCCAGTACTTC
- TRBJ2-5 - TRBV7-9 CASSLVGLGETQYF TGTGCCAGCAGCTTGGTAGGACTGGGGGAGACCCAGTACTTC
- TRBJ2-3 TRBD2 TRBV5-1 CASSRTGTTEDTQYF TGCGCCAGCAGCAGAACCGGGACTACCGAAGATACGCAGTATTTT
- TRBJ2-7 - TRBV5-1 CASSEFSTEEYEQYF TGCGCCAGCAGCGAGTTCTCGACAGAAGAATACGAGCAGTACTTC
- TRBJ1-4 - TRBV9 CASSVGLEATNEKLFF TGTGCCAGCAGCGTAGGCCTTGAGGCAACTAATGAAAAACTGTTTTTT
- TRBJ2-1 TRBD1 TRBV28 CASRGQGTSGEQFF TGTGCCAGCAGGGGACAGGGGACCTCCGGAGAGCAGTTCTTC
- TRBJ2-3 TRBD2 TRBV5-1 CASSPSSGVADTQYF TGCGCCAGCAGCCCCAGTAGCGGGGTCGCAGATACGCAGTATTTT
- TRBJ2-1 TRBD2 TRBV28 CASSSHRLALYNEQFF TGTGCCAGCAGTTCGCACAGACTAGCGCTCTACAATGAGCAGTTCTTC
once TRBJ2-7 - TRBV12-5 CASGLGIYEQYF TGTGCTAGTGGTTTGGGAATTTACGAGCAGTACTTC
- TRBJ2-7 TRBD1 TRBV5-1 CATQLGTGVLYEQYF TGCGCCACCCAGCTCGGGACAGGGGTCCTCTACGAGCAGTACTTC
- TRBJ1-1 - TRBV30 CAWSARGRMAFF TGTGCCTGGAGTGCCAGGGGTCGGATGGCTTTCTTT
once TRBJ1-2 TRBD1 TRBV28 CASNLAGTEFRRGGYTF TGTGCCAGCAACCTGGCCGGGACAGAGTTTAGGAGGGGCGGCTACACCTTC
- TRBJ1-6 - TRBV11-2 CASSLLRGVRNSPLHF TGTGCCAGCAGCTTACTAAGAGGGGTTCGGAATTCACCCCTCCACTTT
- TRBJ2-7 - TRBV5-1 CASSLVPDTYEQYF TGCGCCAGCAGCTTGGTTCCCGACACATACGAGCAGTACTTC
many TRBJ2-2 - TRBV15 CATSPDGPTGNTGELFF TGTGCCACCAGCCCTGACGGCCCCACAGGTAACACCGGGGAGCTGTTTTTT
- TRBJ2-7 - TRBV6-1 CASSVTGFTYEQYF TGTGCCAGCAGTGTAACGGGGTTTACCTACGAGCAGTACTTC
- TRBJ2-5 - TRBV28 CASRPLKGIPPETQYF TGTGCCAGCAGGCCCCTAAAGGGCATACCACCAGAGACCCAGTACTTC
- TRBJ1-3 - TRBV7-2 CASSLEGSGNTIYF TGTGCCAGCAGCTTAGAAGGGTCAGGAAACACCATATATTTT
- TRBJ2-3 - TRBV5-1 CASSLVSTGTDTQYF TGCGCCAGCAGCTTGGTTTCCACAGGCACAGATACGCAGTATTTT
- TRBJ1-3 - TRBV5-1 CASSSTGDAGNTIYF TGCGCCAGCAGCTCGACTGGGGATGCCGGAAACACCATATATTTT
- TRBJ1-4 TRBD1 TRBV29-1 CSVAGQLNEKLFF TGCAGCGTTGCGGGACAGCTAAATGAAAAACTGTTTTTT
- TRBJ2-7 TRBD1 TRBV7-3 CASSSPDRGVYEQYF TGTGCCAGCAGCTCCCCAGACAGGGGGGTCTACGAGCAGTACTTC
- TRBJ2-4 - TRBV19 CASSIDPRIQYF TGTGCCAGTAGTATCGACCCTCGCATTCAGTACTTC
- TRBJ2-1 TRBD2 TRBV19 CASIPRTSGRVAYNEQFF TGTGCCAGTATCCCTAGGACTAGCGGGAGGGTAGCCTACAATGAGCAGTTCTTC
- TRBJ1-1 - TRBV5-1 CASSPTDRNTEAFF TGCGCCAGCAGCCCTACGGACAGGAACACTGAAGCTTTCTTT
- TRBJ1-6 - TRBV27 CPDPGSYNSPLHF TGTCCGGACCCGGGATCCTATAATTCACCCCTCCACTTT
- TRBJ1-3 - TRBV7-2 CASSSTGTVSGNTIYF TGTGCCAGCAGCTCGACCGGGACGGTCTCTGGAAACACCATATATTTT
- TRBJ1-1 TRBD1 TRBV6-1 CASSGNRGRISLNTEAFF TGTGCCAGCAGTGGAAACAGGGGTCGGATTTCCCTGAACACTGAAGCTTTCTTT
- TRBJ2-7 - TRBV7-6 CASSFTPGISYEQYF TGTGCCAGCAGCTTTACTCCAGGGATCTCCTACGAGCAGTACTTC